A selection of T cell receptor beta chains follows, all from one sample in a study of PD-L1 blockade in urothelial cancer. TCRdb keeps only in-frame clones here, not all; method: immunoSEQ multiplex PCR. The data contain more than 45,000 clones, around 88% of them singletons. The material was PBMCs, obtained around atezolizumab (anti-PD-L1) treatment. The receptors derive from a man aged 80 or over with urothelial cancer. The CDR3 runs from the conserved cysteine through the conserved F or W. Fields, in order: D gene, CDR3 length, J gene, V gene, CDR3 protein, CDR3 DNA. A D gene is named only where the DNA matches it firmly.

D gene: .; CDR3 length: 15; J gene: TRBJ2-7; V gene: TRBV11-2; CDR3 protein: CASSPSGTSPYEQYF; CDR3 DNA: TGTGCCAGCAGCCCCAGCGGGACAAGTCCTTACGAGCAGTACTTC
D gene: TRBD2; CDR3 length: 15; J gene: TRBJ2-3; V gene: TRBV7-8; CDR3 protein: CASSPRTSGTDTQYF; CDR3 DNA: TGTGCCAGCAGCCCCCGGACTAGCGGCACAGATACGCAGTATTTT
D gene: .; CDR3 length: 12; J gene: TRBJ1-1; V gene: TRBV5-1; CDR3 protein: CASSLSTGEAFF; CDR3 DNA: TGCGCCAGCAGCTTATCGACAGGTGAAGCTTTCTTT
D gene: .; CDR3 length: 14; J gene: TRBJ2-2; V gene: TRBV5-4; CDR3 protein: CASSRQDNTGELFF; CDR3 DNA: TGTGCCAGCAGTAGACAGGATAACACCGGGGAGCTGTTTTTT
D gene: .; CDR3 length: 16; J gene: TRBJ2-5; V gene: TRBV10-3; CDR3 protein: CAISEFIGSGEETQYF; CDR3 DNA: TGTGCCATCAGTGAATTCATAGGCTCGGGAGAAGAGACCCAGTACTTC
D gene: .; CDR3 length: 11; J gene: TRBJ2-7; V gene: TRBV28; CDR3 protein: CASSIRYEQYF; CDR3 DNA: TGTGCCAGCAGTATCCGCTACGAGCAGTACTTC
D gene: .; CDR3 length: 17; J gene: TRBJ1-1; V gene: TRBV2; CDR3 protein: CASSVRILERLNTEAFF; CDR3 DNA: TGTGCCAGCAGTGTGCGGATCTTGGAACGCTTAAACACTGAAGCTTTCTTT
D gene: TRBD2; CDR3 length: 15; J gene: TRBJ2-1; V gene: TRBV6-5; CDR3 protein: CASSFAGGLYNEQFF; CDR3 DNA: TGTGCCAGCAGTTTTGCGGGAGGGTTATACAATGAGCAGTTCTTC
D gene: TRBD2; CDR3 length: 13; J gene: TRBJ2-1; V gene: TRBV19; CDR3 protein: CASSTSGRIEQFF; CDR3 DNA: TGTGCCAGTAGTACTAGCGGGAGGATTGAGCAGTTCTTC
D gene: .; CDR3 length: 12; J gene: TRBJ1-5; V gene: TRBV6-6; CDR3 protein: CAGHGPNQPQHF; CDR3 DNA: TGTGCCGGCCATGGGCCCAATCAGCCCCAGCATTTT
D gene: TRBD1; CDR3 length: 15; J gene: TRBJ1-2; V gene: TRBV30; CDR3 protein: CAWRDRGPPKYGYTF; CDR3 DNA: TGTGCCTGGAGGGACAGGGGTCCGCCTAAATATGGCTACACCTTC
D gene: .; CDR3 length: 13; J gene: TRBJ2-7; V gene: TRBV6-1; CDR3 protein: CASSERRPVEQYF; CDR3 DNA: TGTGCCAGCAGCGAGCGGAGGCCTGTCGAGCAGTACTTC
D gene: TRBD1; CDR3 length: 14; J gene: TRBJ2-7; V gene: TRBV11-2; CDR3 protein: CASSLGYRGPEQYF; CDR3 DNA: TGTGCCAGCAGCTTAGGGTACAGGGGTCCCGAGCAGTACTTC
D gene: TRBD1; CDR3 length: 17; J gene: TRBJ2-2; V gene: TRBV5-1; CDR3 protein: CASSLGPGQGFTGELFF; CDR3 DNA: TGCGCCAGCAGCTTGGGCCCGGGACAGGGATTCACCGGGGAGCTGTTTTTT
D gene: .; CDR3 length: 15; J gene: TRBJ2-1; V gene: TRBV18; CDR3 protein: CASSPLAGSSDEQFF; CDR3 DNA: TGTGCCAGCTCACCACTGGCAGGGTCAAGCGATGAGCAGTTCTTC